What follows describes a single T cell receptor beta chain. The antigen is undetermined. The data were obtained in a study of CXCR3-negative and CXCR3-positive naive CD8 T cells. Overall study: Per-library TRB read counts averaged about 1.5 +/- 0.3 million, adding up to 110 million to 150 million in total.

The sorting of each CD8+ T cell subset was done in triplicate, at about 300,000 cells each. The CD45RO-CCR7+CD27+CD95- phenotype denoted naive CD8+ T cells. General observations from the study: Whereas memory cells differed, naive CXCR3-negative and CXCR3-positive cells shared similar TRBV-TRBJ usage.

There are 13 residues in the CDR3. Germline-derived CDR1 and CDR2 are SQVTM and ANQGSEA. Libraries of TRB cDNA were made by 5' RACE and carried UMIs. TCRdb reprocessed the 5' RACE reads and keeps a single row for each CDR3 protein, giving no DNA. The sample's table shows 65,000 to 75,000 distinct CDR3 sequences. The TCR sequence derives from a human donor in good health. Some clones in this sample may be carry-over from other donors' samples. The chain recombines TRBV29-1 with TRBJ2-7; as DNA is missing, the TRBD1 call by TCRdb cannot be tested. The sequenced sample consisted of naive CXCR3- CD8+ T cells from blood. This sample's subset: CD45RO-CCR7+CD27+CD95- naive CD8+ T cells lacking CXCR3 (TNR3-). CDR3 protein: CSALGGRRYEQYF.